The clone carrying this T cell receptor beta chain was detected only a few times. Its matching antigen is unknown. Germline loops: CDR1 LGHDT, CDR2 YNNKEL (reference sequence). V gave up 4 bases and J gave up 4 bases, with 20 bases separating them. This CDR3 is built from 16 residues. The data derive from a study of response to subunit inactivated influenza vaccine. General study findings and limits: Only a handful of new T cells, the authors suggested, are recruited with each seasonal influenza vaccination.

TCRdb fed the RT-PCR reads into MiXCR, producing one record per CDR3 protein. This table holds approximately 500,000 distinct CDR3 sequences, approximately 13% found once. The receptor's source is a man aged 45-60 years who received an inactivated influenza vaccine. The chain has TRBV3-1 and TRBJ2-7; TRBD1 might be the D (5 bases). The sample consisted of PBMCs from blood, taken 40 to 50 days after vaccination. The CDR3 sequence is CASSLFSTYRQYEQYF. The CDR3 nucleotides read TGTGCCAGCAGCCTTTTTTCGACCTACAGGCAATACGAGCAGTACTTC.